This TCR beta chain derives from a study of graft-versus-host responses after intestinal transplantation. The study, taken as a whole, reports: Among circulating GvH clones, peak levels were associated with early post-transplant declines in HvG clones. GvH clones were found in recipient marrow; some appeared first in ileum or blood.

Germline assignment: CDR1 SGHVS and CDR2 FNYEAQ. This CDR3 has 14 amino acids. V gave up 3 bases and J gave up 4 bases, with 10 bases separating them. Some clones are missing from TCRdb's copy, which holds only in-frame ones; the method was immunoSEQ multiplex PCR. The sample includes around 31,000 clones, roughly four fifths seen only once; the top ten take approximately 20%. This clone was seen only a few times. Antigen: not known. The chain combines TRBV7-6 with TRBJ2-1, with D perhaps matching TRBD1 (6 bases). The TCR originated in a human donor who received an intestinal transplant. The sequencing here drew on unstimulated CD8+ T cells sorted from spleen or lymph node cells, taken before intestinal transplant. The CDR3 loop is CASSFGDKYNEQFF. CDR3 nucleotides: TGTGCCAGCAGCTTTGGGGACAAGTACAATGAGCAGTTCTTC.